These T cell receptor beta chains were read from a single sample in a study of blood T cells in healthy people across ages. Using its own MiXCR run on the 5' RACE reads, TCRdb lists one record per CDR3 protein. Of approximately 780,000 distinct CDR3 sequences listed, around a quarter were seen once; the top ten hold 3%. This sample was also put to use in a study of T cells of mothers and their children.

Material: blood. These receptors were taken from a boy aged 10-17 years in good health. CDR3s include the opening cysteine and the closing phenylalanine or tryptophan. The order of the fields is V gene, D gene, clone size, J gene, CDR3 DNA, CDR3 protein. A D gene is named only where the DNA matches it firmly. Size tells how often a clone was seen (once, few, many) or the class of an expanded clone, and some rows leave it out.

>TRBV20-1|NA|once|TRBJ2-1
TGCAGTGCTAGAGAAATGACTAGCAATGAGCAGTTCTTC
CSAREMTSNEQFF
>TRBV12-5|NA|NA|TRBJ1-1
TGTGCTAGTGGCCTCTTGGATTCCACTGAAGCTTTCTTT
CASGLLDSTEAFF
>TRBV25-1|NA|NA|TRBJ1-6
TGTGCCAGCAGCGCCGGACGGGAAAATTCACCCCTCCACTTT
CASSAGRENSPLHF
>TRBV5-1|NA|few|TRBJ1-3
TGCGCCAGCAGCCTGTTGGACTCTGGAAACACCATATATTTT
CASSLLDSGNTIYF
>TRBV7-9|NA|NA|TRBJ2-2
TGTGCCAGCAGCTTCGGGAGACAGCACACGAACACCGGGGAGCTGTTTTTT
CASSFGRQHTNTGELFF
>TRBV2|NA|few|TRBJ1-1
TGTGCCAGCATCAAGGGGTATACTGAAGCTTTCTTT
CASIKGYTEAFF
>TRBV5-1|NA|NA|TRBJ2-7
TGCGCCAGCAGCTTGGAACCCCAGAGCTCCTACGAGCAGTACTTC
CASSLEPQSSYEQYF
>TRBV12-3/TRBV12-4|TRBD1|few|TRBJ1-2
TGTGCCAGCAGTCGTGGGTGGACAGGGGTGCCATACGGCTATGGCTACACCTTC
CASSRGWTGVPYGYGYTF
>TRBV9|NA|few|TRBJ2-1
TGTGCCAGCAGCGTAGGTAGGGGGAATGAGCAGTTCTTC
CASSVGRGNEQFF
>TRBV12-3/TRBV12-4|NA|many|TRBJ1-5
TGTGCCAGCACCCGGGATGTTAATCAGCCCCAGCATTTT
CASTRDVNQPQHF